What follows are 27 T cell receptor beta chains derived from one specimen sequenced in a study of blood T cell repertoires in COVID-19. Using immunoSEQ multiplex PCR, the repertoire was profiled, and TCRdb retains in-frame clones only, with some absent. The sample lists nearly 50,000 clones; about 84% were seen once. Sequenced sample: peripheral blood. Receptors originate from a woman in her sixties or seventies with acute or convalescent COVID-19.

The genes are TRBV7-6 and TRBJ2-5, with 8 bases matching TRBD1. The germline CDR1 and CDR2 sequences are SGHVS and FNYEAQ. The CDR3 loop spans 15 amino acids. The J segment lost 5 bases and the V segment lost 5 bases, leaving 10 bases of the junction unmatched. CDR3 in DNA: TGTGCCAGCAGCCCCGGACAGGGAGGTTGGGAGACCCAGTACTTC. Its translation is CASSPGQGGWETQYF. The full variable domain, rest sourced from reference TRBV7-6 and TRBJ2-5, is GAGVSQSPRYKVTKRGQDVALRCDPISGHVSLYWYRQALGQGPEFLTYFNYEAQQDKSGLPNDRFSAERPEGSISTLTIQRTEQRDSAMYRCASSPGQGGWETQYFGPGTRLLVL.

The chain employs TRBV10-3 and TRBJ1-1; no reliable D call. The CDR3 has 12 residues. Trimming left V 3 bases short and J 8 bases short, with 10 bases between. Germline CDR1 is ENHRY and CDR2 is SYGVKD. In nucleotides, the CDR3 is TGTGCCATCAGTGATACCGGGTGGGAAGCTTTCTTT. Protein sequence: CAISDTGWEAFF.

The chain has TRBV28 and TRBJ1-2; D gene ambiguous. There are 12 residues in the CDR3. Germline V gene sequence: CDR1 MDHEN, CDR2 SYDVKM. Trimming took 2 bases from V and 4 from J, leaving 5 bases between them. The DNA of the CDR3 is TGTGCCAGCAGTTTAGCTACCTATGGCTACACCTTC. This translates into CASSLATYGYTF.

The CDR3 loop is CASSEHGYEQYF. The DNA of the CDR3 is TGTGCCAGCAGTGAACACGGCTACGAGCAGTACTTC. The genes are TRBV6-1 and TRBJ2-7; D ambiguous. V dropped 2 bases and J dropped 3 bases, with 5 bases sitting between them. The CDR3 totals 12 residues. Germline CDR1 reads MNHNS; CDR2 reads SASEGT.

This sequence joins TRBV18 and TRBJ1-1; 12 bases fit TRBD1. Unmatched junction bases numbered 4, after V lost 6 bases and J lost 5 bases. There are 14 residues in the CDR3. Per the germline V gene, CDR1 is KGHSH and CDR2 is LQKENI. For the CDR3, the DNA is TGTGCCAGCTCCAGGGACAGGGGGCGAACTGAAGCTTTCTTT. It encodes CASSRDRGRTEAFF.

The sample holds one count of this clone. The DNA of the CDR3 is TGTGCCAGCAGCGTAGGGGGCGGGGGGGCCCACGCGGAGACCCAGTACTTC. Amino acid sequence: CASSVGGGGAHAETQYF. The chain combines TRBV9 with TRBJ2-5; the match to TRBD2 covers 9 bases. The CDR3 runs to 17 residues. V lost 0 bases, J lost 5 bases, and 11 bases stayed unmatched. Germline V CDR1 and CDR2: SGDLS, YYNGEE.

This sequence joins TRBV6-1 and TRBJ2-5, with 9 positions matching TRBD1. Germline assignment: CDR1 MNHNS and CDR2 SASEGT. The CDR3 is made up of 15 amino acids. With V trimmed by 1 base and J by 5 bases, 5 bases remained unmatched. This CDR3 is CASSEVTGGWETQYF. Written as DNA, the CDR3 is TGTGCCAGCAGTGAAGTGACAGGGGGTTGGGAGACCCAGTACTTC.

The chain uses TRBV7-9 and TRBJ1-2; perhaps TRBD1 as D (6 bases). Trimming removed 2 bases from V and 4 bases from J, with 14 bases in between. The germline V gene has CDR1 SEHNR and CDR2 FQNEAQ (reference sequence). This CDR3 is 15 amino acids long. CDR3 bases: TGTGCCAGCAGCTTATTCACAGGGAACTTCTATGGCTACACCTTC. The encoded protein is CASSLFTGNFYGYTF.

V usage is TRBV11-2 and J usage is TRBJ2-1; TRBD2 matches at 7 bases. Germline lookup yields CDR1 SGHAT and CDR2 FQNNGV. J gave up 9 bases and V 3 bases, and 8 bases lay outside the gene matches. This CDR3 is built from 14 residues. The CDR3 sequence: CASSFRLAVGEQFF. In nucleotides, the CDR3 is TGTGCCAGCAGCTTCCGACTAGCTGTTGGTGAGCAGTTCTTC.

This rearrangement joins TRBV4-2 to TRBJ2-4, with TRBD2 matching over 12 bases. This CDR3 spans 19 amino acids. Per germline, CDR1 LGHNA and CDR2 YNFKEQ. The ends lost 4 bases at V and 0 bases at J; junction bases unmatched: 10. The CDR3: CASSRGLAGSHIAKNIQYF. In DNA form, the CDR3 reads TGTGCCAGCAGCCGCGGACTAGCGGGAAGCCATATAGCCAAAAACATTCAGTACTTC.

This sequence joins TRBV12-3 or TRBV12-4 and TRBJ1-3; D is undetermined. The CDR3 has 11 amino acids. Deletions cut 7 bases from V and 4 bases from J, with 5 bases between. The CDR3 coding sequence is TGTGCCAGCACCCCAGGAAACACCATATATTTT. Translated, it gives CASTPGNTIYF.

The chain joins TRBV28 to TRBJ1-2; D ambiguous. The CDR3 is 12 amino acids. Per the germline V gene, CDR1 is MDHEN and CDR2 is SYDVKM. V shed 5 bases and J shed 2 bases, with 6 bases lying between them. The CDR3 loop is CASSRVNYGYTF. The CDR3 coding sequence is TGTGCCAGCAGTCGGGTAAACTATGGCTACACCTTC.

V usage is TRBV27 and J usage is TRBJ1-2; TRBD1 is a possible D gene (5 bases). Trimming stripped 5 bases from V and 7 bases from J, with 14 bases between. The CDR3 has 13 amino acids. Germline CDR1 is MNHEY and CDR2 is SMNVEV (reference sequence). CDR3 in amino acids: CASSLTWGTGYTF. CDR3 sequence (DNA): TGTGCCAGCAGTCTTACGTGGGGCACTGGCTACACCTTC.

The V gene is TRBV6-5, the J gene TRBJ2-2; D not certain. The CDR3 has 15 residues. Between the trimmed V and J ends, which lost 5 bases and 3 bases, there was a span of 13 bases. From germline, CDR1 is MNHEY and CDR2 SVGAGI. CDR3 protein: CASSTAGFHTGELFF. The CDR3 DNA follows: TGTGCCAGCAGTACAGCAGGTTTCCACACCGGGGAGCTGTTTTTT.

The J gene is TRBJ2-7, the V gene TRBV3-1 (or the pseudogene TRBV3-2); TRBD1 agrees at 7 bases. CDR1 and CDR2 (germline): LGHDT, YNNKEL (reference sequence). CDR3 length equals 16 residues. Germline trimming cut 0 bases from V and 3 bases from J; bases unmatched to any gene: 8. Here the CDR3 DNA reads TGTGCCAGCAGCCAAGAGGGACAGCGGAGGTTCTACGAGCAGTACTTC. Amino acid sequence: CASSQEGQRRFYEQYF.

The chain employs TRBV7-8 and TRBJ2-7; D ambiguous. V was trimmed by 1 base and J by 4 bases, leaving 11 bases between them. CDR1 SGHVS and CDR2 FQNEAQ come from the germline V gene. This CDR3 is built from 14 residues. The CDR3 loop reads CASSLDYYKYEQYF. The CDR3, as DNA: TGTGCCAGCAGCTTAGATTACTATAAATACGAGCAGTACTTC.

The chain joins TRBV9 to TRBJ1-3; D is undetermined. V lost 1 base to trimming and J lost 4 bases, with 6 bases between them. Germline V gives CDR1 SGDLS, CDR2 YYNGEE. The CDR3 is 13 amino acids. CDR3 residues: CASSVFEGNTIYF. The CDR3 nucleotides read TGTGCCAGCAGCGTATTCGAGGGAAACACCATATATTTT.

V is TRBV28 and J is TRBJ1-5; D possibly corresponds to TRBD1 (5 bases). V lost 8 bases and J lost 5, with 13 bases in between. The CDR3 is 13 residues long. Germline assignment: CDR1 MDHEN and CDR2 SYDVKM. CDR3 residues: CASGLEGYQPQHF. CDR3 DNA sequence: TGTGCCAGCGGATTGGAGGGGTATCAGCCCCAGCATTTT.

The V and J genes are TRBV4-1 and TRBJ2-5, with a possible D match to TRBD2 (5 bases). The CDR3 is 14 residues long. V was pared by 1 base and J by 5 bases, with 11 bases between. Germline CDR1 MGHRA, CDR2 YSYEKL. CDR3 sequence (DNA): TGCGCCAGCAGCCAAGGCGGCGGGCCCGAGACCCAGTACTTC. It specifies CASSQGGGPETQYF.

This clone was detected once. The rearrangement links TRBV10-2 to TRBJ2-3, with a weak D call TRBD1 (6 bases). In germline, CDR1 is WSHSY, CDR2 SAAADI. The CDR3 runs to 16 residues. Trimming shortened V by 2 bases and J by 1 base, and 13 bases separated the two germline ends. The CDR3 loop is CASSEGTGYGTDTQYF. The CDR3 DNA follows: TGCGCCAGCAGTGAGGGAACAGGGTATGGCACAGATACGCAGTATTTT.

The chain employs TRBV11-2 and TRBJ1-1, with D uncertain. Germline CDR1 and CDR2: SGHAT and FQNNGV. V gave up 5 bases and J gave up 10 bases, with 11 bases separating them. The CDR3 has 11 amino acids. In DNA form, the CDR3 reads TGTGCCAGCAGCATAACAGACGTAGCTTTCTTT. Its protein is CASSITDVAFF.

This sequence joins TRBV15 and TRBJ1-4; the match to TRBD1 covers 10 bases. Per the germline V gene, CDR1 is LNHNV and CDR2 is YYDKDF (reference sequence). The V segment lost 5 bases and the J segment 7 bases; nucleotides outside the gene matches: 7. CDR3 length: 15 residues. CDR3 sequence reads: CATSGGDRGVEKLFF. The CDR3 DNA reads TGTGCCACCAGCGGGGGGGACAGGGGCGTTGAAAAACTGTTTTTT.

The rearrangement uses TRBV11-3 and TRBJ2-7; 9 bases are a match to TRBD1. Losses at the gene ends were 5 bases for V and 2 bases for J; bases not matched to a gene: 7. Germline V lookup: CDR1 SGHNT, CDR2 YENEEA. CDR3 length: 15 amino acids. This chain's CDR3 is CASSRAGQGTYEQYF. The CDR3 bases are TGTGCCAGCAGCCGAGCGGGACAGGGTACCTACGAGCAGTACTTC.

The chain combines TRBV5-8 with TRBJ2-5; TRBD2 matches at 14 bases. Germline V lookup: CDR1 SGHTS, CDR2 YDEGEE. The V and J ends lost 4 bases and 5 bases, in that order; junction bases with no gene match: 4. The CDR3 is made up of 15 amino acids. The CDR3 DNA reads as TGTGCCAGCAGCCCGGGACTAGCGGGAGTGGAGACCCAGTACTTC. This translates into CASSPGLAGVETQYF.

In its sample, this clone was seen once. This chain's CDR3 is CASSEVGGLNQPQHF. In DNA form, the CDR3 reads TGTGCCAGTAGTGAAGTGGGGGGGCTCAATCAGCCCCAGCATTTT. The rearrangement joins TRBV19 to TRBJ1-5; tentative D call: TRBD1 (6 bases). Deletions cut 5 bases from V and 3 bases from J, with 14 bases between. The CDR3 extends over 15 amino acids. Germline V lookup: CDR1 LNHDA, CDR2 SQIVND (reference sequence).

This sequence joins TRBV11-3 and TRBJ2-1, with 9 bases lining up with TRBD1. Trimming took 1 base from V and 1 from J; bases not matched to a gene: 2. The CDR3 is 16 residues long. Germline CDR1 SGHNT, CDR2 YENEEA. In DNA form, the CDR3 reads TGTGCCAGCAGCTTAGGGGGACAGGGATCCTACAATGAGCAGTTCTTC. Translation: CASSLGGQGSYNEQFF.

This rearrangement joins TRBV29-1 to TRBJ2-3, with a possible D match to TRBD1 (5 bases). Trimming took off 4 bases at V and 2 bases at J, with 16 bases between the two ends. Looked up from germline, CDR1 is SQVTM and CDR2 is ANQGSEA. CDR3 length equals 15 residues. The CDR3: CSVVAGPNPTDTQYF. The CDR3, as DNA: TGCAGCGTTGTGGCAGGGCCGAATCCCACAGATACGCAGTATTTT.